Listed here is a single TCR beta chain. Its matching antigen is unknown. CDR1 and CDR2 (germline): SGHAT, FQNNGV. With V trimmed by 5 bases and J by 4 bases, 11 bases remained unmatched. This CDR3 region has 16 residues. The record originates from a study of identical twins. Study outcomes and limitations: Invariant cells of the MAIT and iNKT types might have partly distorted the zero-insertion analyses. Conclusions came from cross-sectional statistical analysis, not from following the same donors.

Template switching supplied a universal primer site; unique molecular identifiers were carried on the cDNA. TCRdb reprocessed the 5' RACE reads with MiXCR, giving one entry per CDR3 protein. The table lists more than 200,000 distinct CDR3 sequences, approximately 9% of them singletons. The TCR sequence derives from a woman aged 18-29 years in good health. The specimen sequenced was memory (CD45RO+) T cells sorted from blood. The V call is TRBV11-2, the J call TRBJ1-1; 9 bases align to TRBD1. The CDR3 protein is CASSLGATGGFTEAFF. The CDR3 region has the DNA TGTGCCAGCAGCCTAGGGGCCACAGGGGGCTTCACTGAAGCTTTCTTT.